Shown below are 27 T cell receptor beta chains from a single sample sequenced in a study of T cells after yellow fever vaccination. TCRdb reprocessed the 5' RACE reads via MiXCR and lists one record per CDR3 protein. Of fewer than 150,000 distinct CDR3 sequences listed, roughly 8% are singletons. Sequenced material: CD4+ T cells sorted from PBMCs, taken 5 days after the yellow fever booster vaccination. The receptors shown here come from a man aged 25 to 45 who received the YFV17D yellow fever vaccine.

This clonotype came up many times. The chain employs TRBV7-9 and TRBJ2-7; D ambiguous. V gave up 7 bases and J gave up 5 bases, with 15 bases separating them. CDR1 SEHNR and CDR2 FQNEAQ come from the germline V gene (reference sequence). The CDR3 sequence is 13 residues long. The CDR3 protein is CASTPPNGHEQYF. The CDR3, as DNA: TGTGCCAGCACCCCCCCCAACGGCCACGAGCAGTACTTC.

The CDR3 bases are TGTGCCAGCAGCTTAGATCCTGGGACGGCCCGAGTAAGGTCCTACGAGCAGTACTTC. Translating it yields CASSLDPGTARVRSYEQYF. V gene TRBV11-2 combines with J gene TRBJ2-7; D is tentatively TRBD1 or TRBD2 (5 bases each). The V and J ends lost 0 bases and 1 base respectively, with 22 bases between them. In germline, CDR1 is SGHAT, CDR2 FQNNGV. The CDR3 sequence is 19 residues long.

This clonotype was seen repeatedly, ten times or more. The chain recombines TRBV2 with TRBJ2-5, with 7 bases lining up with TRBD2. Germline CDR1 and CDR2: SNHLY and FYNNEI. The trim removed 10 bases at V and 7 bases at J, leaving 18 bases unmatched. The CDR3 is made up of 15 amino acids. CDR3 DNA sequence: TGTGCCACTAGGGAGTCGGCGGGAGTACTCGGGACCCAGTACTTC. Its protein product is CATRESAGVLGTQYF.

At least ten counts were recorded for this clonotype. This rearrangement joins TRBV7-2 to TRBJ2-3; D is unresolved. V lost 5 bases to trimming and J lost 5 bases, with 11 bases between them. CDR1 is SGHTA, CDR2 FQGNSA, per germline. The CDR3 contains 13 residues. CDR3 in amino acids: CASSPSFGDTQYF. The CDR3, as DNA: TGTGCCAGCAGCCCCTCGTTTGGAGATACGCAGTATTTT.

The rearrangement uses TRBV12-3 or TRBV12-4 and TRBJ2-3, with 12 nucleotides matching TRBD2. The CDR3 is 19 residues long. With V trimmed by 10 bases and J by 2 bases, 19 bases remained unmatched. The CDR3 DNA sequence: TGTGCCATCTGTCTCAGGACTAGCGGGAATGCGGCGCACACAGATACGCAGTATTTT. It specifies CAICLRTSGNAAHTDTQYF.

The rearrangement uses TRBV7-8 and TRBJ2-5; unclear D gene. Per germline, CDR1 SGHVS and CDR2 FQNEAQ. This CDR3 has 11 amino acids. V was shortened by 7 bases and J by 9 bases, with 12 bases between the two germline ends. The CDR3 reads CASTESGPQYF. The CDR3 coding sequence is TGTGCCAGCACCGAATCCGGTCCCCAGTACTTC.

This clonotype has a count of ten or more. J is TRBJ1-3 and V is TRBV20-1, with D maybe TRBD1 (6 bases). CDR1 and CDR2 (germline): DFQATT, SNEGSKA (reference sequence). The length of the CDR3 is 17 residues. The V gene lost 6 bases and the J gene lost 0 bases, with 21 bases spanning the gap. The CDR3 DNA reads TGCAGTGCCCGCGACGGGGGGCTCGGCGGCTCTGGAAACACCATATATTTT. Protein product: CSARDGGLGGSGNTIYF.

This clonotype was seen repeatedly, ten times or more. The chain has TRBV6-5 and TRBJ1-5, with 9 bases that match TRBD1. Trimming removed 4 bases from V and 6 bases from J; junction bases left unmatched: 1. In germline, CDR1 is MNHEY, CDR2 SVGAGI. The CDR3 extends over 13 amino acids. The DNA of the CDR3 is TGTGCCAGCAGTTCGGGACAGGGTCAGCCCCAGCATTTT. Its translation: CASSSGQGQPQHF.

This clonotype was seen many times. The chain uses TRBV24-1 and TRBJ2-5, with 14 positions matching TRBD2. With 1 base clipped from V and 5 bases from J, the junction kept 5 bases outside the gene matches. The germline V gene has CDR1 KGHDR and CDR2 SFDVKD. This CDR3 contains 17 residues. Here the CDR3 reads CATSDFRTSGRRETQYF. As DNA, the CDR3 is TGTGCCACCAGTGATTTCCGGACTAGCGGGAGGAGGGAGACCCAGTACTTC.

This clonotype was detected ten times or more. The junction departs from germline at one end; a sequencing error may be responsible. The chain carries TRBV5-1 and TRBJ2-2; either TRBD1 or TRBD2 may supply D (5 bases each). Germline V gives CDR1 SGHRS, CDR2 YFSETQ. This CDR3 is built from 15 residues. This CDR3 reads CASSPDGDRTGELFF. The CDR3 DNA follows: TGCGCCAGCAGCCCCGATGGGGACCGCACCGGAGAGCTGTTTTTT.

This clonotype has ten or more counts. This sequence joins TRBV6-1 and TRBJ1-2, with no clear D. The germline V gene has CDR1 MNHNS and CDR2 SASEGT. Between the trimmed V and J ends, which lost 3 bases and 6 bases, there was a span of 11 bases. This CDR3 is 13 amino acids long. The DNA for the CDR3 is TGTGCCAGCAGTGAGATAGACGCGGATGGCTACACCTTC. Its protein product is CASSEIDADGYTF.

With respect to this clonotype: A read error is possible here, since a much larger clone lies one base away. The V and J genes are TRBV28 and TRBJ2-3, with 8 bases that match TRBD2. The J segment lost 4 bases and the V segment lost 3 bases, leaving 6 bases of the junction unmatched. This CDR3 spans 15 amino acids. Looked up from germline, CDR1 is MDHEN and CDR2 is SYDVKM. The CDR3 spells CASSLESGSADTQYF. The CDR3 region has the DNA TGTGCCAGCAGTTTGGAAAGCGGGAGTGCAGATACGCAGTATTTT.

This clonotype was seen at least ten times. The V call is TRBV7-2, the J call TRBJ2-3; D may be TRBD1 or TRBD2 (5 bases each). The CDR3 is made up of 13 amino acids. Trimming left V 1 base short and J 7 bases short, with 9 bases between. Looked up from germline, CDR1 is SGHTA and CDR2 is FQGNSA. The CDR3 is CASSLGGRNTQYF. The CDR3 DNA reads TGTGCCAGCAGCTTAGGGGGACGGAATACGCAGTATTTT.

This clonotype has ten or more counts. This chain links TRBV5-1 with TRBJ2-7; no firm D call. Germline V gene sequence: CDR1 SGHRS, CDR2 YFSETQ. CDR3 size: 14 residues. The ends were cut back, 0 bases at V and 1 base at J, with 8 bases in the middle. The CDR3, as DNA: TGCGCCAGCAGCTTGGCCCCAGGATCCTACGAGCAGTACTTC. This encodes CASSLAPGSYEQYF.

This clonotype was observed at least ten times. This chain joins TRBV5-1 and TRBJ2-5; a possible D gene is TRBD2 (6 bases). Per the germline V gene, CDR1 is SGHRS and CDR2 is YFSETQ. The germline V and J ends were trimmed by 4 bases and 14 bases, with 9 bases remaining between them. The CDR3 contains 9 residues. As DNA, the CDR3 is TGCGCCAGCAGCGAGGGGACTTACTTC. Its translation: CASSEGTYF. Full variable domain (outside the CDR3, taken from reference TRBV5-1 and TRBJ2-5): KAGVTQTPRYLIKTRGQQVTLSCSPISGHRSVSWYQQTPGQGLQFLFEYFSETQRNKGNFPGRFSGRQFSNSRSEMNVSTLELGDSALYLCASSEGTYFGPGTRLLVL.

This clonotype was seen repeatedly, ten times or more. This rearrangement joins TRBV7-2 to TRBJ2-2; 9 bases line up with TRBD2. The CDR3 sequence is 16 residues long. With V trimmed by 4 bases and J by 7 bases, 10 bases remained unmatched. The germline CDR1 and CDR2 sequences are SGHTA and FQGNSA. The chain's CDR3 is CASSSPGLAGGGELFF. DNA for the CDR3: TGTGCCAGCAGCTCCCCGGGACTAGCTGGGGGCGGGGAGCTGTTTTTT. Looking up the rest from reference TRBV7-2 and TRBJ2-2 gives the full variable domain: GAGVSQSPSNKVTEKGKDVELRCDPISGHTALYWYRQSLGQGLEFLIYFQGNSAPDKSGLPSDRFSAERTGGSVSTLTIQRTQQEDSAVYLCASSSPGLAGGGELFFGEGSRLTVL.

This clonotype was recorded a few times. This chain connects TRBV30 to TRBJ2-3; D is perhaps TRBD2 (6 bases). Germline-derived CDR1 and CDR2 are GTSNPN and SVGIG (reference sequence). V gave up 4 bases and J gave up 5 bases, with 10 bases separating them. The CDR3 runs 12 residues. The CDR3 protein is CAWNKGGDTQYF. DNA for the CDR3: TGTGCCTGGAACAAGGGAGGAGATACGCAGTATTTT.

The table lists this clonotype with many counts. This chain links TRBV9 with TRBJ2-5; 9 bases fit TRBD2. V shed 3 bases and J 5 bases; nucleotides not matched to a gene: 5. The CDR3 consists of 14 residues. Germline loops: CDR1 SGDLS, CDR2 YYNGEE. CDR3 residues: CASSAGLATETQYF. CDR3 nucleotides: TGTGCCAGCAGCGCGGGACTAGCAACTGAGACCCAGTACTTC. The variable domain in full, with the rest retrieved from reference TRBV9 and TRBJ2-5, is DSGVTQTPKHLITATGQRVTLRCSPRSGDLSVYWYQQSLDQGLQFLIQYYNGEERAKGNILERFSAQQFPDLHSELNLSSLELGDSALYFCASSAGLATETQYFGPGTRLLVL.

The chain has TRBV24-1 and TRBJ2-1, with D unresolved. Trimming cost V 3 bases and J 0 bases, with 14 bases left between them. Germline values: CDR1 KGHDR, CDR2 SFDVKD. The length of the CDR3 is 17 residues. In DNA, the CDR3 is TGTGCCACCAGTGATCCCTCCCTAAGAAACTCCTACAATGAGCAGTTCTTC. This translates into CATSDPSLRNSYNEQFF.

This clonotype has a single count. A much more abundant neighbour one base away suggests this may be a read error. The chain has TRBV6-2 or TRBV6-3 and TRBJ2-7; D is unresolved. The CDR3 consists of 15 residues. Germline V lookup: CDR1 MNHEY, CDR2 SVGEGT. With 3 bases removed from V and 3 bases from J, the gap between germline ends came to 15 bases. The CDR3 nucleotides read TGTGCCAGCAGTTATCATCGGTTGCTTGACTACGAGCAGTACTTC. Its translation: CASSYHRLLDYEQYF.

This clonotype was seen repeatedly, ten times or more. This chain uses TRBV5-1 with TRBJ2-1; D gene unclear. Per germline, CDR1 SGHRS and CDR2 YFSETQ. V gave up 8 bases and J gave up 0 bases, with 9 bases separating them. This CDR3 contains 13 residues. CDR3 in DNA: TGCGCCAGTGCCAAGAGCTCCTACAATGAGCAGTTCTTC. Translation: CASAKSSYNEQFF.

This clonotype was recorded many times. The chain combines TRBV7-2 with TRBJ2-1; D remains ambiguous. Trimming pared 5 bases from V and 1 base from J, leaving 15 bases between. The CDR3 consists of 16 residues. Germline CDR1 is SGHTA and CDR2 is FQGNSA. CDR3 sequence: CASSRMLVGSYNEQFF. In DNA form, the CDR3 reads TGTGCCAGCAGCCGGATGCTTGTGGGGTCCTACAATGAGCAGTTCTTC.

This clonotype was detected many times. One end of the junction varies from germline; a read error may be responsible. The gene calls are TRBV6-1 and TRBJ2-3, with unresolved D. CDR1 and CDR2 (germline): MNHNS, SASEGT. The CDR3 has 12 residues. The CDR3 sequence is CASSEGLNTQYF. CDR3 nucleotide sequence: TGTGCCAGCAGCGAAGGTTTAAATACGCAGTATTTT.

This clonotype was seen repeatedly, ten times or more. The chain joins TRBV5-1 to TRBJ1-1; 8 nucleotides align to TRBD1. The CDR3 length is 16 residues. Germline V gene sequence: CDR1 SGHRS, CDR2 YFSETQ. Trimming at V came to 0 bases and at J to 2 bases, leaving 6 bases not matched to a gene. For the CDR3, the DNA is TGCGCCAGCAGCTTGGAACAGGGGGGAGTTAACACTGAAGCTTTCTTT. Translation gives CASSLEQGGVNTEAFF.

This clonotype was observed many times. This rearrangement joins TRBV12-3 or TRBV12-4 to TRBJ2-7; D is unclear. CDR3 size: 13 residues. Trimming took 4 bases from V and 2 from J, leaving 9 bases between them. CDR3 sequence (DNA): TGTGCCAGCAGTTCTCCTCCTCCCTACGAGCAGTACTTC. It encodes CASSSPPPYEQYF.

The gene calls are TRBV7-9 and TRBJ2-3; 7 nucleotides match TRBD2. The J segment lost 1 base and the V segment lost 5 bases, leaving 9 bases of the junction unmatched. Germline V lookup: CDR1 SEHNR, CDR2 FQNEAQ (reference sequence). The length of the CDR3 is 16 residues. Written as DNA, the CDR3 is TGTGCCAGCAGCCCTCTGGGCGGGAGCCGCACAGATACGCAGTATTTT. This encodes CASSPLGGSRTDTQYF.

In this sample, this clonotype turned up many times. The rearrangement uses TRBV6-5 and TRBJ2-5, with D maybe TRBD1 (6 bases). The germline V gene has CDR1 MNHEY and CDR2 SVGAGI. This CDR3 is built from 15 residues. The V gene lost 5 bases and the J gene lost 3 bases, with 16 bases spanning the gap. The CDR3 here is CASSPAGAGEETQYF. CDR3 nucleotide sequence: TGTGCCAGCAGTCCAGCAGGGGCAGGAGAAGAGACCCAGTACTTC.